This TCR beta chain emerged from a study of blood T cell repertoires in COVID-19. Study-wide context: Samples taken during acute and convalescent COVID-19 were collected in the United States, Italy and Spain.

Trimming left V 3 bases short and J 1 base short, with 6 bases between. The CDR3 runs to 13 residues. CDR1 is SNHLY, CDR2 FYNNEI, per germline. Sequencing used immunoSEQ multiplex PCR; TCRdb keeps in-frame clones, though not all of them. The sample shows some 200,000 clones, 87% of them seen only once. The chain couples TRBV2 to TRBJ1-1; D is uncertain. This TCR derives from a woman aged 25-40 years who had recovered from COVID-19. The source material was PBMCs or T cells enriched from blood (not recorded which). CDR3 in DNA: TGTGCCAGCAGTGATATCCGGAACACTGAAGCTTTCTTT. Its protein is CASSDIRNTEAFF.